These T cell receptor beta chains were read from a single sample in a study of blood T cells in healthy people across ages. TCRdb fed the 5' RACE reads into MiXCR, producing one record per CDR3 protein. Of some 920,000 distinct CDR3 sequences in the sample, 51% were seen once. Source material: blood. The source is a woman aged 55-75 years in good health. Each CDR3 is given with its conserved first and last residue. A D gene is named only where the DNA matches it firmly. Rows may omit the clone size; those that give it use once, few, many or a size class.

D	size	V	J	DNA	CDR3
-	few	TRBV28	TRBJ2-7	TGTGCCAGGAGTCCTACCGGGGTAAACTACGAGCAGTACTTC	CARSPTGVNYEQYF
-	-	TRBV4-2	TRBJ2-1	TGTGCCAGCAGCCAAATCCGAGGACTTTCATACAATGAGCAGTTCTTC	CASSQIRGLSYNEQFF
-	-	TRBV7-2	TRBJ2-3	TGTGCCAGCAGCTTAGTGGGGGAGAATACGCAGTATTTT	CASSLVGENTQYF
-	once	TRBV20-1	TRBJ2-4	TGCAGTGCTAGTCCCATCTCAGAGTTATGGAACATTCAGTACTTC	CSASPISELWNIQYF
TRBD2	-	TRBV5-1	TRBJ2-7	TGCGCCAGCAGCTTGCAGGGGACTAGCTCCCACGAGCAGTACTTC	CASSLQGTSSHEQYF
TRBD1	once	TRBV18	TRBJ2-3	TGTGCCAGCTCACCGACAGGGGGTGGGGGAGAGCAGTATTTT	CASSPTGGGGEQYF
-	-	TRBV3-1	TRBJ2-5	TGTGCCAGCAGCCAAGACCAGGGTCCGTACTTC	CASSQDQGPYF
-	-	TRBV18	TRBJ1-4	TGTGCCAGCTCATCCTCGGTCCTTGCAACTAATGAAAAACTGTTTTTT	CASSSSVLATNEKLFF
-	many	TRBV29-1	TRBJ2-5	TGCAGCGTCGGGGGAGTGGAGACCCAGTACTTC	CSVGGVETQYF
-	-	TRBV19	TRBJ2-3	TGTGCCAGTAAAGAATACAGCAGCACAGATACGCAGTATTTT	CASKEYSSTDTQYF
-	-	TRBV28	TRBJ1-4	TGTGCCAGCAGCCCCGGGAGGGGAGGTGAAAAACTGTTTTTT	CASSPGRGGEKLFF
-	-	TRBV7-2	TRBJ1-3	TGTGCCAGCAGCTTTGACACCAGCTCTGGAAACACCATATATTTT	CASSFDTSSGNTIYF
-	few	TRBV29-1	TRBJ1-2	TGCAGCGTTGTGGTCCAGGACAGCGGCTACACCTTC	CSVVVQDSGYTF
TRBD2	-	TRBV28	TRBJ2-3	TGTGCCAGCCTTGGTGGACTAGGAATGGATACGCAGTATTTT	CASLGGLGMDTQYF
TRBD2	-	TRBV7-6	TRBJ2-1	TGTGCCAGCAGCTTAACTAGCGGACGAATATACAATGAGCAGTTCTTC	CASSLTSGRIYNEQFF
TRBD2	-	TRBV11-2	TRBJ2-1	TGTGCCAGCAGCTCATCCCTAGCGGGAGGGCCCCCTGGTGAGCAGTTCTTC	CASSSSLAGGPPGEQFF
-	many	TRBV10-3	TRBJ2-4	TGTGCCATCAGTGAGTCGGCTGATCTCAAAAACATTCAGTACTTC	CAISESADLKNIQYF